A selection of T cell receptor beta chains follows, all from one sample in a study of CD8 T cells in Susac syndrome. TCRdb independently ran MiXCR on the immunoSEQ multiplex PCR reads; one entry per CDR3 protein. The sample lists under 250,000 distinct CDR3 sequences; about 95% were seen once. The sequencing input was CD4+ T cells from PBMCs. These receptors originate from a human donor with Susac syndrome. The CDR3 runs from the conserved cysteine through the conserved F or W. The order of the fields is V gene, J gene, clone size, D gene, CDR3 protein, CDR3 DNA. The D gene is left open where the match is weak. The listing skips clone size in some rows; elsewhere it reads once, few, many or a size class.

V gene: TRBV9; J gene: TRBJ2-1; clone size: -; D gene: TRBD1; CDR3 protein: CASSIIGTGSYNEQFF; CDR3 DNA: TGTGCCAGCAGCATCATCGGGACAGGGTCGTACAATGAGCAGTTCTTC
V gene: TRBV5-1; J gene: TRBJ1-3; clone size: -; D gene: -; CDR3 protein: CASSLQTLDPGNTIYF; CDR3 DNA: TGCGCCAGCAGCTTGCAAACGCTCGATCCTGGAAACACCATATATTTT
V gene: TRBV20-1; J gene: TRBJ2-6; clone size: -; D gene: -; CDR3 protein: CSAGPSGANVLTF; CDR3 DNA: TGCAGTGCCGGACCCTCCGGGGCCAACGTCCTGACTTTC
V gene: TRBV4-2; J gene: TRBJ2-5; clone size: -; D gene: TRBD1; CDR3 protein: CASSQDYPLGPGQHLRETQYF; CDR3 DNA: TGTGCCAGCAGCCAAGATTACCCCTTGGGACCGGGACAGCACCTCCGAGAGACCCAGTACTTC
V gene: TRBV20-1; J gene: TRBJ1-6; clone size: -; D gene: -; CDR3 protein: CSARDGISPLHF; CDR3 DNA: TGCAGTGCTAGAGATGGGATTTCACCCCTCCACTTT
V gene: TRBV20-1; J gene: TRBJ2-5; clone size: -; D gene: -; CDR3 protein: CSARVTDGGETQYF; CDR3 DNA: TGCAGTGCTAGAGTCACGGACGGGGGAGAGACCCAGTACTTC
V gene: TRBV6-5; J gene: TRBJ1-1; clone size: -; D gene: -; CDR3 protein: CASSYSRGVAFF; CDR3 DNA: TGTGCCAGCAGTTACTCGAGGGGAGTAGCTTTCTTT
V gene: TRBV24-1; J gene: TRBJ1-5; clone size: -; D gene: -; CDR3 protein: CATSEPGESNQPQHF; CDR3 DNA: TGTGCCACCAGTGAGCCAGGGGAGAGCAATCAGCCCCAGCATTTT
V gene: TRBV6-5; J gene: TRBJ2-3; clone size: -; D gene: -; CDR3 protein: CASSYGGGPASTDTQYF; CDR3 DNA: TGTGCCAGCAGTTACGGCGGGGGCCCAGCTAGCACAGATACGCAGTATTTT
V gene: TRBV20-1; J gene: TRBJ2-7; clone size: -; D gene: -; CDR3 protein: CSASDRKWYEQYF; CDR3 DNA: TGCAGTGCTTCGGACCGTAAGTGGTACGAGCAGTACTTC
V gene: TRBV3-1; J gene: TRBJ2-3; clone size: few; D gene: -; CDR3 protein: CASSLDLGGTDTQYF; CDR3 DNA: TGTGCCAGCAGCCTGGACCTCGGGGGCACAGATACGCAGTATTTT
V gene: TRBV9; J gene: TRBJ1-4; clone size: -; D gene: TRBD1; CDR3 protein: CASSATGTGNEKLFF; CDR3 DNA: TGTGCCAGCAGCGCCACCGGGACAGGGAATGAAAAACTGTTTTTT
V gene: TRBV29-1; J gene: TRBJ2-6; clone size: -; D gene: TRBD2; CDR3 protein: CSVISGGAGSAGANVLTF; CDR3 DNA: TGCAGCGTCATAAGCGGGGGCGCGGGTTCGGCTGGGGCCAACGTCCTGACTTTC
V gene: TRBV12-3/TRBV12-4; J gene: TRBJ2-5; clone size: -; D gene: TRBD2; CDR3 protein: CASSPPSGGYQETQYF; CDR3 DNA: TGTGCCAGCAGCCCCCCCAGCGGGGGTTACCAAGAGACCCAGTACTTC
V gene: TRBV7-8; J gene: TRBJ1-1; clone size: -; D gene: -; CDR3 protein: CASSLAGPNTEAFF; CDR3 DNA: TGTGCCAGCAGCTTAGCTGGCCCGAACACTGAAGCTTTCTTT
V gene: TRBV2; J gene: TRBJ2-1; clone size: once; D gene: -; CDR3 protein: CASSQSFNNEQFF; CDR3 DNA: TGTGCCAGCAGTCAGAGTTTTAACAATGAGCAGTTCTTC
V gene: TRBV7-2; J gene: TRBJ1-2; clone size: -; D gene: TRBD1; CDR3 protein: CASSLTRTGGEYGYTF; CDR3 DNA: TGTGCCAGCTCTCTTACTCGGACAGGGGGAGAATATGGCTACACCTTC
V gene: TRBV29-1; J gene: TRBJ1-5; clone size: -; D gene: TRBD1; CDR3 protein: CSVTGGAGQPQHF; CDR3 DNA: TGCAGCGTGACAGGGGGCGCGGGTCAGCCCCAGCATTTT
V gene: TRBV9; J gene: TRBJ2-1; clone size: once; D gene: -; CDR3 protein: CASSVGGQLKNNEQFF; CDR3 DNA: TGTGCCAGCAGCGTAGGTGGACAGTTGAAGAACAATGAGCAGTTCTTC
V gene: TRBV6-6; J gene: TRBJ2-1; clone size: -; D gene: -; CDR3 protein: CASSPAGGKGDNEQFF; CDR3 DNA: TGTGCCAGCAGTCCTGCAGGAGGCAAAGGGGACAATGAGCAGTTCTTC
V gene: TRBV6-5; J gene: TRBJ2-1; clone size: -; D gene: TRBD1; CDR3 protein: CASSYSTGVNNEQFF; CDR3 DNA: TGTGCCAGCAGTTACTCGACAGGGGTAAATAATGAGCAGTTCTTC
V gene: TRBV28; J gene: TRBJ2-7; clone size: -; D gene: -; CDR3 protein: CASILFSQGREQYF; CDR3 DNA: TGTGCCAGCATTTTATTTAGCCAGGGACGCGAGCAGTACTTC
V gene: TRBV9; J gene: TRBJ2-7; clone size: -; D gene: -; CDR3 protein: CASSVGPILSYEQYF; CDR3 DNA: TGTGCCAGCAGCGTTGGGCCGATTCTCTCCTACGAGCAGTACTTC
V gene: TRBV2; J gene: TRBJ2-3; clone size: -; D gene: -; CDR3 protein: CASSGSTWDSTDTQYF; CDR3 DNA: TGTGCCAGCAGTGGTTCAACGTGGGACAGCACAGATACGCAGTATTTT
V gene: TRBV30; J gene: TRBJ1-2; clone size: -; D gene: -; CDR3 protein: CAWRPGLGYGYTF; CDR3 DNA: TGTGCCTGGAGGCCGGGTCTAGGCTATGGCTACACCTTC
V gene: TRBV7-9; J gene: TRBJ1-3; clone size: once; D gene: TRBD1; CDR3 protein: CASSWDRAASGNTIYF; CDR3 DNA: TGTGCCAGCAGTTGGGACAGGGCGGCTTCTGGAAACACCATATATTTT
V gene: TRBV7-3; J gene: TRBJ2-2; clone size: -; D gene: TRBD2; CDR3 protein: CASSPGLVGDGELFF; CDR3 DNA: TGTGCCAGCAGCCCTGGACTAGTCGGAGACGGGGAGCTGTTTTTT
V gene: TRBV6-5; J gene: TRBJ2-7; clone size: -; D gene: TRBD1; CDR3 protein: CASSQTGWDYEQYF; CDR3 DNA: TGTGCCAGCAGTCAGACAGGGTGGGACTACGAGCAGTACTTC
V gene: TRBV30; J gene: TRBJ1-1; clone size: few; D gene: -; CDR3 protein: CAWLEDWNTEAFF; CDR3 DNA: TGTGCCTGGCTAGAGGACTGGAACACTGAAGCTTTCTTT
V gene: TRBV4-3; J gene: TRBJ1-4; clone size: -; D gene: -; CDR3 protein: CASSQEHWSKLFF; CDR3 DNA: TGCGCCAGCAGCCAAGAGCATTGGTCAAAACTGTTTTTT
V gene: TRBV9; J gene: TRBJ2-1; clone size: -; D gene: TRBD2; CDR3 protein: CASSTSGGEQFF; CDR3 DNA: TGTGCCAGCAGCACTAGCGGGGGGGAGCAGTTCTTC
V gene: TRBV20-1; J gene: TRBJ1-6; clone size: -; D gene: -; CDR3 protein: CSARRDSPLHF; CDR3 DNA: TGCAGTGCTAGGAGGGATTCACCCCTCCACTTT
V gene: TRBV9; J gene: TRBJ2-7; clone size: once; D gene: -; CDR3 protein: CASSVGREGTSYEQYF; CDR3 DNA: TGTGCCAGCAGCGTAGGGCGCGAGGGTACCTCCTACGAGCAGTACTTC
V gene: TRBV24-1; J gene: TRBJ2-1; clone size: -; D gene: TRBD2; CDR3 protein: CATSDQRGGRYEQFF; CDR3 DNA: TGTGCCACCAGTGACCAGCGGGGGGGCAGGTATGAGCAGTTCTTC
V gene: TRBV28; J gene: TRBJ1-4; clone size: once; D gene: -; CDR3 protein: CASSSPPGVAKLFF; CDR3 DNA: TGTGCCAGCAGCTCACCCCCCGGCGTGGCAAAACTGTTTTTT
V gene: TRBV20-1; J gene: TRBJ1-6; clone size: -; D gene: -; CDR3 protein: CSVYDTGGLSPLHF; CDR3 DNA: TGCAGTGTTTACGATACGGGGGGACTCTCACCCCTCCACTTT
V gene: TRBV12-3/TRBV12-4; J gene: TRBJ1-5; clone size: -; D gene: TRBD1; CDR3 protein: CASSLTQGQGNQPQHF; CDR3 DNA: TGTGCCAGCAGCTTAACCCAGGGACAGGGCAATCAGCCCCAGCATTTT
V gene: TRBV14; J gene: TRBJ1-2; clone size: once; D gene: -; CDR3 protein: CASSQRQMGGYTF; CDR3 DNA: TGTGCCAGCAGCCAACGACAAATGGGTGGCTACACCTTC